This T cell receptor beta chain appears in the sequencing data of a study of cytomegalovirus exposure and HLA in healthy donors. Points from the study as a whole: Overall, roughly 170 TCR beta chains were annotated as cytomegalovirus-associated. HLA-A and HLA-B allele assignments for most subjects were reportedly predicted accurately using TCR beta sequences.

A remark on this clone: The target antigen is unknown.

The donors, nominally healthy at sampling, likely had unrecorded immune exposures. The germline V gene encodes CDR1 MNHEY and CDR2 SVGAGI. CDR3 length: 13 residues. Between the trimmed V and J ends, which lost 6 bases and 0 bases, there was a span of 9 bases. Primers: 60 Vbeta forward and 13 Jbeta reverse. Assay used: immunoSEQ multiplex PCR; TCRdb lists only in-frame clones, some missing. The sample holds some 240,000 clones, approximately 82% seen once. The rearrangement links TRBV6-5 to TRBJ2-7; TRBD2 is a possible D gene (5 bases). This TCR was recovered from a male donor in good health and CMV-seronegative. The sample was PBMCs. This chain's CDR3 is CASSLAYSYEQYF. The CDR3 bases are TGTGCCAGCAGCCTAGCCTACTCCTACGAGCAGTACTTC.